The rows below give T cell receptor beta chains drawn from one sample of a study of T cells after posttransplantation cyclophosphamide. Clones were read by immunoSEQ multiplex PCR, and TCRdb kept only the in-frame ones, dropping some. The data contain about 22,000 clones, about 97% of them seen just once; the ten biggest clones take up about 0.12%. The sample consisted of naive CD4+ T cells sorted from PBMCs. Receptors originate from a man aged 45-65 years in good health, CMV-negative, and a related stem cell transplant donor. CDR3s include the opening cysteine and the closing phenylalanine or tryptophan. A D gene is named only where the DNA matches it firmly. Clone size is given for some rows only: seen once, a few or many times, or a class if the clone is expanded.

CDR3 protein	CDR3 DNA	D gene	clone size	V gene	J gene
CASSLGRGNGEAFF	TGTGCCAGCAGTTTAGGCCGGGGGAATGGTGAAGCTTTCTTT	-	-	TRBV11-3	TRBJ1-1
CASSLDRGRWGYTF	TGTGCCAGTAGCTTGGACAGGGGGCGGTGGGGCTACACCTTC	TRBD1	-	TRBV19	TRBJ1-2
CASSLDKNQPQHF	TGTGCCAGCAGCTTGGACAAAAATCAGCCCCAGCATTTT	-	-	TRBV5-4	TRBJ1-5
CASSYGTGSSYEQYF	TGTGCCAGCAGTTATGGGACAGGCAGCTCCTACGAGCAGTACTTC	TRBD1	-	TRBV6-5	TRBJ2-7
CASSMGLAGDTQYF	TGTGCCAGCAGCATGGGACTAGCGGGCGATACGCAGTATTTT	TRBD2	-	TRBV5-6	TRBJ2-3
CASSVGVAGDTQYF	TGTGCCAGCAGCGTAGGAGTTGCAGGAGATACGCAGTATTTT	-	-	TRBV9	TRBJ2-3
CASSGQGAYEQYF	TGTGCCAGCAGCGGCCAGGGGGCCTACGAGCAGTACTTC	TRBD1	-	TRBV11-3	TRBJ2-7
CASSPRDRGYGYTF	TGTGCCAGCAGCCCCCGTGACCGGGGCTATGGCTACACCTTC	-	-	TRBV5-5	TRBJ1-2
CASSIDSQLNTEAFF	TGTGCCAGTAGTATAGATTCCCAATTGAACACTGAAGCTTTCTTT	-	-	TRBV19	TRBJ1-1
CASSPRLAETQYF	TGTGCCAGCTCCCCAAGACTAGCCGAGACCCAGTACTTC	TRBD2	-	TRBV18	TRBJ2-5
CASSQDTVNYGYTF	TGCGCCAGCAGCCAGGATACAGTTAACTATGGCTACACCTTC	-	-	TRBV4-3	TRBJ1-2
CASIGDTEAFF	TGTGCCAGCATCGGGGACACTGAAGCTTTCTTT	-	-	TRBV6-5	TRBJ1-1
CASSPWTSGANEQFF	TGTGCCAGCTCACCTTGGACTAGCGGAGCCAATGAGCAGTTCTTC	TRBD2	-	TRBV18	TRBJ2-1
CASLTTGTAYNEQFF	TGTGCCAGCCTGACCACCGGGACAGCCTACAATGAGCAGTTCTTC	TRBD1	-	TRBV28	TRBJ2-1
CASSYSSRGRGYTF	TGTGCCAGCAGTTACTCGAGCAGGGGAAGGGGCTACACCTTC	-	once	TRBV6-5	TRBJ1-2
CASSYSRNQPQHF	TGTGCCAGCAGTTACAGCCGCAATCAGCCCCAGCATTTT	-	-	TRBV6-5	TRBJ1-5
CASRDLKAEEQYF	TGTGCCAGCAGAGACTTAAAAGCAGAGGAGCAGTACTTC	-	-	TRBV6-5	TRBJ2-7
CASSTGVDRTEAFF	TGTGCCAGCAGCACCGGGGTCGACCGCACTGAAGCTTTCTTT	-	-	TRBV5-6	TRBJ1-1
CASSDEGSYEQYF	TGTGCCAGCAGTGACGAGGGATCCTACGAGCAGTACTTC	-	once	TRBV2	TRBJ2-7
CASSANGNSNQPQHF	TGCGCCAGCAGCGCCAACGGGAATAGCAATCAGCCCCAGCATTTT	-	-	TRBV5-1	TRBJ1-5
CASSLVSGGNSYEQYF	TGCGCCAGCAGCTTGGTTTCGGGTGGAAACTCCTACGAGCAGTACTTC	-	once	TRBV5-1	TRBJ2-7
CAWSVHLPSYEQYF	TGTGCCTGGAGTGTACACCTCCCCTCCTACGAGCAGTACTTC	-	-	TRBV30	TRBJ2-7
CASSLASPALNTEAFF	TGTGCCAGCAGCTTAGCCTCGCCAGCGCTGAACACTGAAGCTTTCTTT	-	-	TRBV7-2	TRBJ1-1
CASRQPSSGNTIYF	TGTGCCAGCAGGCAGCCTAGCTCTGGAAACACCATATATTTT	-	few	TRBV13	TRBJ1-3
CASSVAGAYNEQFF	TGTGCCAGCAGCGTTGCAGGGGCTTACAATGAGCAGTTCTTC	-	-	TRBV9	TRBJ2-1
CASRVGAWETQYF	TGTGCCAGCAGGGTGGGGGCTTGGGAGACCCAGTACTTC	-	-	TRBV6-1	TRBJ2-5
CASSFQRANTGELFF	TGTGCCAGCAGCTTCCAGCGGGCGAACACCGGGGAGCTGTTTTTT	-	-	TRBV5-4	TRBJ2-2
CASSKGDRGTDTQYF	TGTGCCAGCAGCAAAGGTGACAGGGGGACAGATACGCAGTATTTT	-	-	TRBV21-1	TRBJ2-3
CASSLSGVLLYEQYF	TGCGCCAGCAGCCTAAGCGGGGTCCTTCTCTACGAGCAGTACTTC	TRBD2	-	TRBV4-1	TRBJ2-7
CASGATTIYF	TGTGCCAGCGGGGCGACCACCATATATTTT	-	-	TRBV25-1	TRBJ1-3
CARSLVGGWSYEQYF	TGTGCCAGAAGCTTGGTGGGGGGTTGGTCCTACGAGCAGTACTTC	-	-	TRBV5-3	TRBJ2-7
CASSRAGNNYGYTF	TGTGCCAGCAGCCGGGCGGGAAATAACTATGGCTACACCTTC	-	-	TRBV14	TRBJ1-2
CASSPRGQTGELFF	TGTGCCAGCAGCCCCAGGGGGCAAACCGGGGAGCTGTTTTTT	TRBD1	-	TRBV11-2	TRBJ2-2
CASMEDSGNTIYF	TGTGCCTCCATGGAGGACTCTGGAAACACCATATATTTT	-	-	TRBV6-5	TRBJ1-3
CASSPGTGSGYEQYF	TGTGCCAGCTCACCAGGGACAGGTTCGGGCTACGAGCAGTACTTC	TRBD1	-	TRBV18	TRBJ2-7
CASTTGTDTYEQYF	TGTGCCAGCACGACCGGGACAGACACCTACGAGCAGTACTTC	TRBD1	-	TRBV6-6	TRBJ2-7
CASTSLLGQGAEAFF	TGTGCCAGTACCAGCCTCCTGGGACAGGGGGCTGAAGCTTTCTTT	TRBD1	-	TRBV19	TRBJ1-1
CASSLVGGSTYNEQFF	TGCGCCAGCAGCTTGGTTGGAGGGTCGACGTACAATGAGCAGTTCTTC	-	-	TRBV5-1	TRBJ2-1
CASSLLTGAEAFF	TGTGCCAGCAGTTTGTTGACAGGGGCTGAAGCTTTCTTT	TRBD1	-	TRBV28	TRBJ1-1
CASRKGLADSYEQYF	TGTGCCAGCAGAAAGGGGCTAGCGGACTCCTACGAGCAGTACTTC	TRBD2	-	TRBV7-2	TRBJ2-7
CATRQSQETQYF	TGTGCCACAAGACAGAGCCAAGAGACCCAGTACTTC	-	-	TRBV7-8	TRBJ2-5
CARGETSGRGETQYF	TGTGCTAGGGGGGAAACTAGCGGGAGAGGAGAGACCCAGTACTTC	TRBD2	once	TRBV12-5	TRBJ2-5
CASKPASESYNEQFF	TGCGCCAGCAAACCTGCTAGCGAATCCTACAATGAGCAGTTCTTC	-	-	TRBV5-1	TRBJ2-1
CATKDRYSNQPQHF	TGTGCCACGAAAGACAGGTATAGCAATCAGCCCCAGCATTTT	-	-	TRBV19	TRBJ1-5
CASSISDSYYEQYF	TGTGCCAGCAGTATCTCGGACAGCTACTACGAGCAGTACTTC	-	once	TRBV6-5	TRBJ2-7
CASSTGANEKLFF	TGTGCCAGCAGCACAGGGGCTAATGAAAAACTGTTTTTT	TRBD1	-	TRBV7-3	TRBJ1-4